This T cell receptor (beta chain) is drawn from a study of blood T cell repertoires in COVID-19. Study-wide background: Sample material is recorded as cDNA or gDNA derived from T cells, B-cell-depleted T cells, or PBMCs.

The authors' processing: By means of reference gene primer amplification, nucleated cell counts were estimated. Profiled with immunoSEQ multiplex PCR; TCRdb holds only in-frame clones, not every one. The D gene and trimming were derived from the DNA, and the V and J assignments and clone size from that table. Of some 99,000 clones in the sample, 65% to 90% are singletons; the top ten hold 7.9%. The CDR3 runs to 14 residues. Germline V CDR1 and CDR2: SGHTA, FQGNSA. V shed 0 bases and J shed 8 bases, with 10 bases lying between them. This chain links TRBV7-2 with TRBJ1-4; tentatively, D is TRBD1 (6 bases). The receptor was derived from a woman of 80 years or more with active or convalescent COVID-19. The sample consisted of peripheral blood. CDR3 protein: CASSLAQGREKLFF. CDR3 in DNA: TGTGCCAGCAGCTTAGCACAGGGTCGAGAAAAACTGTTTTTT.